The 23 T cell receptor beta chains below all came from one sample that was sequenced in a study of cytomegalovirus exposure and HLA in healthy donors. The PCR had 60 Vbeta and 13 Jbeta primers. Data came from immunoSEQ multiplex PCR; TCRdb stores just in-frame clones and leaves some out. This table has about 140,000 clones, roughly 80% appearing once. Sequencing input: PBMCs. The receptors were sampled from a man aged 40-50 years in good health and CMV-seropositive.

This sequence joins TRBV4-3 and TRBJ2-3, with 13 bases fitting TRBD2. Germline values: CDR1 LGHNA, CDR2 YSLEER. This CDR3 is 19 amino acids long. V gave up 4 bases and J gave up 2 bases; unmatched junction bases: 12. The CDR3 reads CASSRLETSGGPFTDTQYF. CDR3 sequence (DNA): TGCGCCAGCAGCCGCTTGGAGACTAGCGGGGGGCCATTCACAGATACGCAGTATTTT.

The chain has TRBV2 and TRBJ2-7; 13 bases are shared with TRBD2. The V segment lost 6 bases and the J segment 7 bases; nucleotides outside the gene matches: 9. The CDR3 covers 15 residues. Germline assignment: CDR1 SNHLY and CDR2 FYNNEI. The CDR3 region has the DNA TGTGCCAGCAGCGACGGACTAGCGGGAGTGGGTGAGCAGTACTTC. Its translation is CASSDGLAGVGEQYF.

The CDR3 sequence: CASSADPSLEPQHF. CDR3 bases: TGTGCCAGCAGTGCTGATCCTAGTTTGGAGCCCCAGCATTTT. The V and J genes are TRBV5-6 and TRBJ1-5; D remains unclear. This CDR3 has 14 amino acids. CDR1 SGHDT and CDR2 YYEEEE come from the germline V gene. The germline V and J ends were trimmed by 5 bases and 8 bases, with 17 bases remaining between them. The full variable domain, its missing parts supplied by reference TRBV5-6 and TRBJ1-5, is DAGVTQSPTHLIKTRGQQVTLRCSPKSGHDTVSWYQQALGQGPQFIFQYYEEEERQRGNFPDRFSGHQFPNYSSELNVNALLLGDSALYLCASSADPSLEPQHFGDGTRLSIL.

V is TRBV2 and J is TRBJ2-5; 7 nucleotides align to TRBD2. V shed 10 bases and J 4 bases; nucleotides not matched to a gene: 12. Germline V gene sequence: CDR1 SNHLY, CDR2 FYNNEI. This CDR3 contains 14 residues. The DNA for the CDR3 is TGTGCCAACTCGCCGGGGGGTTCGGGAGAGACCCAGTACTTC. Protein: CANSPGGSGETQYF.

J is TRBJ2-7 and V is TRBV6-5; the D gene is possibly TRBD2 (5 bases). This CDR3 has 15 residues. Trimming removed 0 bases from V and 5 bases from J, with 14 bases in between. From germline, CDR1 is MNHEY and CDR2 SVGAGI. The CDR3 DNA sequence: TGTGCCAGCAGTTACTCAGGACTCCGTTTTGACGAGCAGTACTTC. This sequence encodes CASSYSGLRFDEQYF.

This chain links TRBV7-2 with TRBJ2-5; 12 positions agree with TRBD2. The V and J ends lost 2 bases and 4 bases, in that order; junction bases with no gene match: 8. CDR3 length equals 17 residues. Per the germline V gene, CDR1 is SGHTA and CDR2 is FQGNSA. CDR3 region: CASSLYASGGARETQYF. CDR3 DNA: TGTGCCAGCAGCTTATACGCTAGCGGGGGGGCAAGAGAGACCCAGTACTTC.

The chain has TRBV6-5 and TRBJ2-7; 7 bases line up with TRBD2. The germline V gene encodes CDR1 MNHEY and CDR2 SVGAGI. Unmatched junction bases numbered 6, after V lost 5 bases and J lost 2 bases. This CDR3 spans 14 amino acids. The CDR3, as DNA: TGTGCCAGCAGTCGAGGTGCGGGGGCCTACGAGCAGTACTTC. Translation: CASSRGAGAYEQYF.

The V call is TRBV6-4, the J call TRBJ2-2, with 11 bases lining up with TRBD2. V was pared by 7 bases and J by 4 bases, with 5 bases of the junction left unmatched. The CDR3 contains 15 residues. From germline, CDR1 is MRHNA and CDR2 SNTAGT. The CDR3 here is CASKGTSGATGELFF. In DNA, the CDR3 is TGTGCCAGCAAGGGGACTAGCGGCGCCACCGGGGAGCTGTTTTTT.

This clone came up once. The rearrangement uses TRBV5-1 and TRBJ2-1; D perhaps matches TRBD1 (6 bases). Germline CDR1 and CDR2: SGHRS and YFSETQ. V was shortened by 0 bases and J by 15 bases, with 10 bases between the two germline ends. This CDR3 spans 11 amino acids. CDR3 DNA sequence: TGCGCCAGCAGCTTGGGACAGGTGCTGTTCTTC. It translates to CASSLGQVLFF.

The genes are TRBV7-9 and TRBJ1-1, with D possibly TRBD1 on 6 matching bases. Germline values: CDR1 SEHNR, CDR2 FQNEAQ (reference sequence). CDR3 length: 17 residues. Deletions cut 4 bases from V and 1 base from J, with 19 bases between. Written as DNA, the CDR3 is TGTGCCAGCAGCTCAATAGCAAGCGGGGGGGCGAACACTGAAGCTTTCTTT. Its translation is CASSSIASGGANTEAFF.

CDR3 bases: TGTGCCAGCAGCGAGGGGTGGGCCACTGGGGCAGATACGCAGTATTTT. Its protein product is CASSEGWATGADTQYF. The chain uses TRBV9 and TRBJ2-3, with D possibly being TRBD1 (5 bases). The ends were cut back, 3 bases at V and 4 bases at J, with 18 bases in the middle. This CDR3 spans 16 amino acids. CDR1 SGDLS and CDR2 YYNGEE come from the germline V gene.

Of note for this clone: At one boundary the junction diverges from the germline segment, which might be a read error. The rearrangement links TRBV7-9 to TRBJ2-3, with TRBD1 identical over 7 bases. The CDR3 totals 14 residues. In germline, CDR1 is SEHNR, CDR2 FQNEAQ (reference sequence). The CDR3: CASSLVAGTVTQYF. As DNA, the CDR3 is TGTGCCAGCAGCTTAGTGGCCGGGACAGTTACGCAGTATTTT.

The genes are TRBV4-1 and TRBJ2-7, with D possibly TRBD1 on 6 matching bases. This CDR3 is built from 14 residues. The V end lost 9 bases, the J end lost 3 bases, and 18 bases lay between the germline ends. Germline CDR1 MGHRA, CDR2 YSYEKL. CDR3 nucleotides: TGCGCCAGTCGGCGCGATACAGGGTACTACGAGCAGTACTTC. Amino acid sequence: CASRRDTGYYEQYF.

The chain uses TRBV7-6 and TRBJ1-3, with D maybe TRBD1 (5 bases). Trimming took off 5 bases at V and 2 bases at J, with 13 bases between the two ends. CDR1 is SGHVS and CDR2 is FNYEAQ in the germline V gene. This CDR3 has 15 amino acids. CDR3 coding DNA: TGTGCCAGCAGCCCCCGCTGGGGCACTGGAAACACCATATATTTT. Amino acids: CASSPRWGTGNTIYF.

The V gene is TRBV6-1, the J gene TRBJ2-7; D uncertain. V was pared by 7 bases and J by 1 base, with 17 bases between. CDR3 size: 15 residues. Germline V gene data show CDR1 as MNHNS and CDR2 as SASEGT. DNA for the CDR3: TGTGCCAGCAATCTCCTCGAAATCGGGTCCTACGAGCAGTACTTC. It specifies CASNLLEIGSYEQYF.

CDR3 amino acids: CASSQSPSTGAYEQYF. As DNA, the CDR3 is TGCGCCAGCAGCCAATCCCCGTCGACGGGAGCCTACGAGCAGTACTTC. This chain links TRBV4-1 with TRBJ2-7; perhaps TRBD2 as D (6 bases). The CDR3 spans 16 residues. Trimming shortened V by 2 bases and J by 2 bases, and 16 bases separated the two germline ends. The germline V gene has CDR1 MGHRA and CDR2 YSYEKL.

The V call is TRBV4-1, the J call TRBJ2-3, with 8 positions matching TRBD2. The CDR3 is 17 amino acids. The V segment lost 4 bases and the J segment 1 base; nucleotides outside the gene matches: 10. Germline assignment: CDR1 MGHRA and CDR2 YSYEKL. The CDR3 DNA follows: TGCGCCAGCAGCCGCCCACTAGCGGAGAAGGGCACAGATACGCAGTATTTT. As protein: CASSRPLAEKGTDTQYF.

This chain joins TRBV19 and TRBJ2-3; 10 positions agree with TRBD2. From germline, CDR1 is LNHDA and CDR2 SQIVND (reference sequence). The V and J ends lost 9 bases and 1 base, in that order; junction bases with no gene match: 4. The CDR3 totals 14 residues. The CDR3, as DNA: TGTGCCAGCTCTGGGACTAGCGGCACAGATACGCAGTATTTT. It yields the protein CASSGTSGTDTQYF.

The chain carries TRBV19 and TRBJ1-5; 10 bases align to TRBD1. Germline V lookup: CDR1 LNHDA, CDR2 SQIVND (reference sequence). The CDR3 has 14 amino acids. V lost 6 bases and J lost 6; bases outside the gene matches: 5. CDR3 bases: TGTGCCAGTAGCCACGACAGGGGGCTTCAGCCCCAGCATTTT. Protein product: CASSHDRGLQPQHF.

The chain employs TRBV11-3 and TRBJ1-1; D gene ambiguous. The CDR3 has 14 amino acids. Trimming shortened V by 0 bases and J by 0 bases, and 5 bases separated the two germline ends. The germline CDR1 and CDR2 sequences are SGHNT and YENEEA. The CDR3 is CASSLDGVNTEAFF. CDR3 coding DNA: TGTGCCAGCAGCTTAGACGGGGTGAACACTGAAGCTTTCTTT.

With respect to this clone: Sequence at one end of the junction differs from germline and may be a read error. V usage is TRBV27 and J usage is TRBJ1-6; D might be TRBD1 (6 bases). The CDR3 runs 15 residues. CDR1 MNHEY and CDR2 SMNVEV come from the germline V gene (reference sequence). This chain's CDR3 is CASSLSLTGDSPLHF. The CDR3 DNA reads TGTGCCAGCAGCTTATCCCTGACAGGCGACTCACCCCTCCACTTT.

The V and J genes are TRBV7-8 and TRBJ1-4; TRBD1 aligns across 7 bases. Germline V lookup: CDR1 SGHVS, CDR2 FQNEAQ. V lost 3 bases and J lost 8; bases outside the gene matches: 6. This CDR3 spans 14 amino acids. CDR3 nucleotides: TGTGCCAGCAGCTTTGCTCAGACAGGGGAAAAACTGTTTTTT. Its translation: CASSFAQTGEKLFF.

This clone showed up just once. The rearrangement uses TRBV10-2 and TRBJ1-1; no reliable D call. V lost 5 bases to trimming and J lost 0 bases, with 7 bases between them. CDR1 and CDR2 (germline): WSHSY, SAAADI. The CDR3 contains 13 residues. In DNA, the CDR3 is TGCGCCAGCAGTCGGAGTATGAACACTGAAGCTTTCTTT. Protein product: CASSRSMNTEAFF.